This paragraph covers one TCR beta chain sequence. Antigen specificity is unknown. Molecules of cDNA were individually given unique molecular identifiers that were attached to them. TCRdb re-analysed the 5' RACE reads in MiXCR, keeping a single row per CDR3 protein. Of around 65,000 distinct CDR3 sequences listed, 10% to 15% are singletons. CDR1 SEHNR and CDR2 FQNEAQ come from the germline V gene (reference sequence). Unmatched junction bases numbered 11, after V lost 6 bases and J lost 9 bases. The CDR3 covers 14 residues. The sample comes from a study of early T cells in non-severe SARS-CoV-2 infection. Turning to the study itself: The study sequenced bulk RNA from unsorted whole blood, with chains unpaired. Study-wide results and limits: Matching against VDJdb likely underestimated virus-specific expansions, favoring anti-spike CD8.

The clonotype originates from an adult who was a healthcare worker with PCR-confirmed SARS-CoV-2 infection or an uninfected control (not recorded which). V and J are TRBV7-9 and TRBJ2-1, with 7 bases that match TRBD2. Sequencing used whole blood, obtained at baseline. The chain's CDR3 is CASRPSSSGAEQFF. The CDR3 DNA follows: TGTGCCAGCAGACCGAGCTCTAGCGGCGCTGAGCAGTTCTTC. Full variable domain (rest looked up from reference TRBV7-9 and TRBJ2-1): DTGVSQNPRHKITKRGQNVTFRCDPISEHNRLYWYRQTLGQGPEFLTYFQNEAQLEKSRLLSDRFSAERPKGSFSTLEIQRTEQGDSAMYLCASRPSSSGAEQFFGPGTRLTVL.